This T cell receptor beta chain stems from a study of blood T cell repertoires in COVID-19 (dated by TCRdb to 2018 to 2020). Study-wide context: Samples from collaborators originated in the United States, Italy and Spain and spanned both the acute and convalescent phases of COVID-19. Subjects who had been exposed to COVID-19, were actively infected with it, or had recovered from it provided the deeply sampled blood TCRbeta repertoires that made up the dataset. Where available, HLA class I and class II types were taken from metadata supplied by the sample provider and were not determined by assay-based typing. The repertoires were made available in a free public database intended to serve as a resource for research on the immune response to SARS-CoV-2. The material from the prospective study consisted of cDNA or gDNA derived from T cells, B-cell-depleted T cells, or PBMCs. A de-identified subject ID, COVID-19 status, age in years and sex were almost always included in the sample metadata. Samples were obtained from the ongoing ImmuneRACE study (first 160 participants) and from over 1,000 subjects provided by 6 global collaborators.

Study-level results and caveats: How much clinical and demographic metadata was included differed by source and by participant, and the metadata was provided uncurated.

In the prospective study, participants were about 18 to 100 years old, resided in fewer than 25 geographic areas of the United States, and were enrolled through a virtual design. In the prospective study, participants were assigned to cohorts based on the clinical history participants reported in a screening survey and a study questionnaire. ImmuneRACE Cohort 3 recovered participants were defined by two consecutive negative NP/OP PCR tests, healthcare professional clearance, or symptom resolution. Mobile phlebotomists in the prospective study collected whole blood, serum and a nasopharyngeal or oropharyngeal swab from every participant. Additional blood draws and questionnaires over an approximately 2-month period could optionally be provided by prospective study participants. Before DNA extraction, blood samples from the prospective study were shipped at room temperature or frozen. With regard to this clone: It has no known antigen specificity. Per-base quality was not reported, and no clone a single base away is much larger than it.

According to the germline V gene, CDR1 reads SGHRS and CDR2 reads YFSETQ. From V the trimming removes 3 bases and from J it removes 8 bases, while the gene matches leave 4 bases of the junction unaccounted for. The CDR3 has 14 amino acids, counting the end cysteine and phenylalanine. The DNA shown is the 42-base CDR3, in frame from base 1. The immunoSEQ Assay, a bias-controlled multiplex PCR, was used to amplify TCRbeta CDR3 regions from genomic DNA. The authors' analysis ran thus. Nucleated cell counts per sample were estimated from amplification of reference gene primers within the assay. To quantify the absolute abundance of each unique TCRbeta CDR3 rearrangement, sequence reads were collapsed and filtered. For each sample, productive Simpson clonality was calculated by taking the square root of Simpson's diversity index across productive rearrangements. The immuneACCESS repertoire file appears here via TCRdb, limited to in-frame rearrangements. These files lack a portion of the clones; in checked studies, under half of the deficit traces to unresolved V genes, and the cause of the others is not known. V and J calls and clone size are as listed in that table; D and trimming were resolved from the DNA. The table for this sample lists 250,000 to 350,000 clones; under 90% of them were counted only once. The ten largest clonotypes hold 8.5% to 12% of the sample.

The chain uses TRBV5-1 and TRBJ2-1; a stretch of 11 junction bases matches TRBD1. This sequence originates from a woman aged 18-30 years who had recovered from COVID-19. Input material: PBMCs or T cells enriched from blood (not recorded which). The CDR3 protein: CASSWGQGVDEQFF. Read as DNA, the sequence is TGCGCCAGCAGCTGGGGACAGGGGGTCGATGAGCAGTTCTTC.